A single sample is the source of the 18 T cell receptor beta chains below, sequenced in a study of blood T cell repertoires in COVID-19. The data were produced by immunoSEQ multiplex PCR, yet TCRdb's version contains in-frame clones alone and is incomplete. The sample includes roughly 150,000 clones, 84% of them seen just once. Sequenced: peripheral blood. The receptor source for this set is a woman in her forties or fifties with acute or convalescent COVID-19.

As DNA, the CDR3 is TGCAGCGTTGGACAGAATAATGAAAAACTGTTTTTT. Residues: CSVGQNNEKLFF. This chain links TRBV29-1 with TRBJ1-4; D is perhaps TRBD1 (5 bases). The germline CDR1 and CDR2 sequences are SQVTM and ANQGSEA. The V and J ends lost 4 bases and 4 bases respectively, with 7 bases between them. The CDR3 sequence is 12 residues long.

This clone was observed a single time. The genes are TRBV6-5 and TRBJ2-7, with TRBD1 matching over 7 bases. Germline trimming cut 6 bases from V and 4 bases from J; bases unmatched to any gene: 6. This CDR3 has 13 amino acids. Germline V gene lookup returns CDR1 MNHEY and CDR2 SVGAGI. CDR3 sequence (DNA): TGTGCCAGCAGAGGAGGACAGGTATACGAGCAGTACTTC. It yields the protein CASRGGQVYEQYF.

The V and J genes are TRBV12-3 or TRBV12-4 and TRBJ1-1; tentative D call: TRBD1 (5 bases). The CDR3 has 12 amino acids. V dropped 2 bases and J dropped 5 bases, with 6 bases sitting between them. The CDR3 DNA is TGTGCCAGCAGTTTACAGGGAACTGAAGCTTTCTTT. It codes for CASSLQGTEAFF.

The gene calls are TRBV4-2 and TRBJ1-2; possible D gene TRBD1, 5 bases. Germline CDR1 reads LGHNA; CDR2 reads YNFKEQ. The V and J ends lost 4 bases and 8 bases respectively, with 17 bases between them. The CDR3 loop spans 14 amino acids. CDR3: CASSPGLPPGGYTF. The DNA of the CDR3 is TGTGCCAGCAGCCCGGGACTGCCACCTGGGGGCTACACCTTC.

The chain employs TRBV14 and TRBJ1-1, with D possibly being TRBD1 (5 bases). The V end was cut by 3 bases, the J end by 4 bases, with 15 bases between. Germline V CDR1 and CDR2: SGHDN, FVKESK. The CDR3 contains 15 residues. The CDR3 DNA reads as TGTGCCAGCAGCCATCTCGACAGAAGCCTCACTGAAGCTTTCTTT. This sequence encodes CASSHLDRSLTEAFF.

In nucleotides, the CDR3 is TGTGCCAGCAGCCCCCAGGGAAACTATGGCTACACCTTC. It encodes CASSPQGNYGYTF. V usage is TRBV6-5 and J usage is TRBJ1-2; D is possibly TRBD1 (5 bases). The CDR3 spans 13 residues. Between the trimmed V and J ends, which lost 6 bases and 2 bases, there was a span of 10 bases. Germline CDR1 and CDR2: MNHEY and SVGAGI.

The chain carries TRBV19 and TRBJ1-2; D unclear. Trimming left V 8 bases short and J 4 bases short, with 14 bases between. The CDR3 spans 13 residues. The germline gives CDR1 LNHDA, CDR2 SQIVND (reference sequence). CDR3 nucleotide sequence: TGTGCCAGTGCCGGTCGGGGTAGCTATGGCTACACCTTC. Amino acid sequence: CASAGRGSYGYTF.

This clone was found a few times. The chain combines TRBV23-1 with TRBJ2-7; D might be TRBD1 (6 bases). TRBV23-1 is filed as an ORF, its function uncertain. CDR3 length equals 14 residues. The germline V and J ends were trimmed by 10 bases and 1 base, with 17 bases remaining between them. The CDR3 DNA reads TGCGCCATCCCCGAGCCGACAGGTTCCTACGAGCAGTACTTC. It specifies CAIPEPTGSYEQYF.

The CDR3, as DNA: TGTGCCAGCAGCTCGTCTAGCGGGAGTTCCTACGAGCAGTACTTC. It yields the protein CASSSSSGSSYEQYF. This sequence joins TRBV11-2 and TRBJ2-7; TRBD2 aligns across 10 bases. Per germline, CDR1 SGHAT and CDR2 FQNNGV. The CDR3 sequence is 15 residues long. V gave up 4 bases and J gave up 1 base; unmatched junction bases: 4. Drawing the rest from reference TRBV11-2 and TRBJ2-7, the complete variable domain is EAGVAQSPRYKIIEKRQSVAFWCNPISGHATLYWYQQILGQGPKLLIQFQNNGVVDDSQLPKDRFSAERLKGVDSTLKIQPAKLEDSAVYLCASSSSSGSSYEQYFGPGTRLTVT.

V is TRBV19 and J is TRBJ1-5; tentatively, D is TRBD1 (6 bases). Germline lookup yields CDR1 LNHDA and CDR2 SQIVND (reference sequence). This CDR3 has 18 residues. V lost 4 bases and J 2 bases, leaving 21 bases between the germline ends. The CDR3 is CASSTTRGGATGNQPQHF. CDR3 in DNA: TGTGCCAGTAGTACCACCCGGGGGGGGGCGACGGGCAATCAGCCCCAGCATTTT. Together with reference TRBV19 and TRBJ1-5, the CDR3 gives the full variable domain: DGGITQSPKYLFRKEGQNVTLSCEQNLNHDAMYWYRQDPGQGLRLIYYSQIVNDFQKGDIAEGYSVSREKKESFPLTVTSAQKNPTAFYLCASSTTRGGATGNQPQHFGDGTRLSIL.

The genes are TRBV19 and TRBJ2-3, with 8 nucleotides matching TRBD2. Germline V CDR1 and CDR2: LNHDA, SQIVND (reference sequence). V was pared by 6 bases and J by 9 bases, with 8 bases of the junction left unmatched. The CDR3 sequence is 13 residues long. The CDR3 region is CASRLGGGETQYF. The CDR3 DNA follows: TGTGCCAGTAGACTCGGGGGGGGAGAGACGCAGTATTTT.

Here the CDR3 reads CAISESTDRPNSPLHF. The CDR3 DNA reads TGTGCCATCAGTGAGTCGACGGACAGGCCCAATTCACCCCTCCACTTT. This chain links TRBV10-3 with TRBJ1-6; 7 positions agree with TRBD1. The CDR3 sequence is 16 residues long. Looked up from germline, CDR1 is ENHRY and CDR2 is SYGVKD. V lost 0 bases and J lost 7; bases outside the gene matches: 6.

In the case of this clone: Other DNA variants within this sample encode the same CDR3. The J gene is TRBJ2-3, the V gene TRBV6-5, with D unclear. This CDR3 region has 13 residues. Looked up from germline, CDR1 is MNHEY and CDR2 is SVGAGI. The V gene lost 0 bases and the J gene lost 6 bases, with 7 bases spanning the gap. CDR3: CASSYSRWDTQYF. DNA for the CDR3: TGTGCCAGCAGTTACTCCCGGTGGGATACGCAGTATTTT.

The chain has TRBV14 and TRBJ2-3; a weak D match, TRBD2 (6 bases). Germline V gives CDR1 SGHDN, CDR2 FVKESK. This CDR3 has 13 residues. Trimming removed 1 base at V and 4 bases at J, with 6 bases between. As DNA, the CDR3 is TGTGCCAGCAGCCAAGGGGGGGCAGATACGCAGTATTTT. As protein: CASSQGGADTQYF.

The gene calls are TRBV7-2 and TRBJ2-7, with TRBD2 identical over 8 bases. V dropped 1 base and J dropped 6; count of bases not matched to a gene: 11. Germline lookup yields CDR1 SGHTA and CDR2 FQGNSA. This CDR3 contains 16 residues. The CDR3 DNA sequence: TGTGCCAGCAGCTTAGGCCAGGGGACTAGTTCGGGCGAGCAGTACTTC. This codes for CASSLGQGTSSGEQYF.

CDR3 sequence: CAGSPGLRTDTQYF. The CDR3 coding sequence is TGTGCCGGATCTCCGGGACTCCGCACAGATACGCAGTATTTT. The J gene is TRBJ2-3, the V gene TRBV7-2; TRBD2 is a possible D gene (6 bases). Germline loops: CDR1 SGHTA, CDR2 FQGNSA. The CDR3 is 14 amino acids. V shed 11 bases and J shed 1 base, with 16 bases lying between them.

The genes are TRBV10-3 and TRBJ1-3; D remains ambiguous. Trimming left V 0 bases short and J 4 bases short, with 4 bases between. CDR1 and CDR2 (germline): ENHRY, SYGVKD. This CDR3 comprises 13 residues. The CDR3 sequence is CAISESVGNTIYF. CDR3 DNA: TGTGCCATCAGTGAGTCCGTCGGAAACACCATATATTTT.

This chain links TRBV4-1 with TRBJ1-2; D is possibly TRBD1 (6 bases). The V end was cut by 0 bases, the J end by 1 base, with 15 bases between. The CDR3 is 17 amino acids. Germline-derived CDR1 and CDR2 are MGHRA and YSYEKL. CDR3 protein: CASSQEWTVGLNYGYTF. In DNA, the CDR3 is TGCGCCAGCAGCCAAGAATGGACAGTCGGTCTTAACTATGGCTACACCTTC.